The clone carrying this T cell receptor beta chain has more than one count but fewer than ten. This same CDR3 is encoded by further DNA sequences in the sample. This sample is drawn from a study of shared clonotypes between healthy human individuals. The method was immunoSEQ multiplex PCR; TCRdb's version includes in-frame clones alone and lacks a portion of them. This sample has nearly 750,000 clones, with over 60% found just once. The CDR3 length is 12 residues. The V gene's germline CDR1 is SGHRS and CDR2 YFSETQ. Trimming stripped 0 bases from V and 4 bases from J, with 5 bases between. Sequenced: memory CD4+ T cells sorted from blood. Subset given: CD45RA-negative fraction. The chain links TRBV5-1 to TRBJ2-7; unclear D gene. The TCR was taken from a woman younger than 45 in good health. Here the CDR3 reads CASSLESYEQYF. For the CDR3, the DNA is TGCGCCAGCAGCTTGGAATCATACGAGCAGTACTTC.